What follows describes a single TCR beta chain. The repertoire was sequenced with immunoSEQ multiplex PCR; TCRdb's copy has only in-frame clones and lacks some. Of tens of thousands of clones listed, 85% to 95% were seen once; the top ten hold roughly 43%. This sample was included in a study of graft-versus-host responses after intestinal transplantation. V was trimmed by 0 bases and J by 0 bases, leaving 11 bases between them. This CDR3 is built from 16 residues. Germline lookup yields CDR1 MNHEY and CDR2 SVGAGI. The gene calls are TRBV6-5 and TRBJ1-1, with no clear D. The receptor was derived from a human patient who received an intestinal transplant, so some T cells may come from the graft donor. The sample was PBMCs, taken roughly 270 days after intestinal transplant. In nucleotides, the CDR3 is TGTGCCAGCAGTTACTCAGCGGTTCTCATGAACACTGAAGCTTTCTTT. Translation gives CASSYSAVLMNTEAFF.